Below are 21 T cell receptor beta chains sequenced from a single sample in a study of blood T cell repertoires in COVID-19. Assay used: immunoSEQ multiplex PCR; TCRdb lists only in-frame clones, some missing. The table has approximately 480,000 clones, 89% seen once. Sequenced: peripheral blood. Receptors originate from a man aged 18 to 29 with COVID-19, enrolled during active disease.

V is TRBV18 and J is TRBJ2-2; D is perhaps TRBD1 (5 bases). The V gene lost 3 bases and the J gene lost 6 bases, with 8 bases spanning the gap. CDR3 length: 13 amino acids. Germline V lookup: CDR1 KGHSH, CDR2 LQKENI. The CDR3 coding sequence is TGTGCCAGCTCACCGGACACTTCCGGGGAGCTGTTTTTT. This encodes CASSPDTSGELFF.

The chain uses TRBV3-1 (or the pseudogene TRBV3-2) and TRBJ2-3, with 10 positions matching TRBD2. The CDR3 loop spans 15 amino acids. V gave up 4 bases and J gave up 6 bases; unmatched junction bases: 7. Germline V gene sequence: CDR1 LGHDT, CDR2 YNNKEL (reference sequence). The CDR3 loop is CASSPRTSGWDTQYF. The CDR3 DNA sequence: TGTGCCAGCAGCCCCAGGACTAGCGGTTGGGATACGCAGTATTTT.

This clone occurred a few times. This CDR3 is CASSPRPGQGSEQYF. The CDR3 region has the DNA TGCGCCAGCAGCCCCCGTCCGGGACAGGGCTCCGAGCAGTACTTC. The chain carries TRBV5-1 and TRBJ2-7, with 9 bases lining up with TRBD1. The CDR3 is made up of 15 amino acids. V was clipped by 4 bases and J by 6 bases; unmatched bases: 11. CDR1 and CDR2 (germline): SGHRS, YFSETQ.

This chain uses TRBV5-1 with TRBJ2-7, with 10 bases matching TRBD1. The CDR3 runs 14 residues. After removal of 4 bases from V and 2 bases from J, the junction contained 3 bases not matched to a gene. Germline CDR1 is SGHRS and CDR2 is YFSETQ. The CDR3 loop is CASSRTGGAYEQYF. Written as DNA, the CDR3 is TGCGCCAGCAGCAGGACAGGGGGGGCCTACGAGCAGTACTTC.

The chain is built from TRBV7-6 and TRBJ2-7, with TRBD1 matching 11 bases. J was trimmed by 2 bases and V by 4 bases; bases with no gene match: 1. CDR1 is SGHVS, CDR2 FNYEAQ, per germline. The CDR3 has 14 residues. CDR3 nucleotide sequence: TGTGCCAGCAGCTCGGGACAGGGGGCCTACGAGCAGTACTTC. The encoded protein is CASSSGQGAYEQYF.

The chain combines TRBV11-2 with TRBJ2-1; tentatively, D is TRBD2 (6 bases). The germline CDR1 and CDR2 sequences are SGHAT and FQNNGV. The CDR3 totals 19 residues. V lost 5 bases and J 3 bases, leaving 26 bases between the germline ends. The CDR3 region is CASSPYWSVAASFYNEQFF. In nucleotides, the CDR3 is TGTGCCAGCAGCCCGTATTGGAGTGTAGCGGCATCTTTCTACAATGAGCAGTTCTTC.

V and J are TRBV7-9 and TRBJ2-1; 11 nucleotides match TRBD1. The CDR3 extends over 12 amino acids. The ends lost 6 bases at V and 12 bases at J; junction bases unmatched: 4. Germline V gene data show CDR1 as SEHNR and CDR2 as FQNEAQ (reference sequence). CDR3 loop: CASSSDRGRQFF. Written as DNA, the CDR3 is TGTGCCAGCAGTTCGGACAGGGGGCGGCAGTTCTTC.

CDR3 in amino acids: CASSRRGGSRETQYF. The CDR3 nucleotides are TGTGCCAGCAGCCGCCGCGGGGGATCGAGAGAGACCCAGTACTTC. This rearrangement joins TRBV3-1 (or the pseudogene TRBV3-2) to TRBJ2-5, with 7 nucleotides matching TRBD2. The CDR3 runs 15 residues. Trimming removed 4 bases from V and 4 bases from J; junction bases left unmatched: 9. From germline, CDR1 is LGHDT and CDR2 YNNKEL (reference sequence).

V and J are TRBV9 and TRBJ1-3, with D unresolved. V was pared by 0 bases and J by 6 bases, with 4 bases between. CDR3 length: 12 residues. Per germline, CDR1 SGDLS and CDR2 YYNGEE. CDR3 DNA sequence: TGTGCCAGCAGCGTAGGAGAAAACACCATATATTTT. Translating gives CASSVGENTIYF.

The CDR3 region has the DNA TGTGCCAGCAGTTATTATTCAGGAGGGAGCAATCAGCCCCAGCATTTT. Its translation is CASSYYSGGSNQPQHF. The gene calls are TRBV6-6 and TRBJ1-5, with D hard to call. Trimming cost V 3 bases and J 1 base, with 13 bases left between them. In germline, CDR1 is MNHNY, CDR2 SVGAGI (reference sequence). CDR3 length: 16 residues.

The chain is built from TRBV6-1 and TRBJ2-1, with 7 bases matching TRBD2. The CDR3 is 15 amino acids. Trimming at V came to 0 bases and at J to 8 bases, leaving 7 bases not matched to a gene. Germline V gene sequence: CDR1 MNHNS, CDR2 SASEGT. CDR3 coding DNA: TGTGCCAGCAGTGAAGCCCTAGGGACTACCCATGAGCAGTTCTTC. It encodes CASSEALGTTHEQFF.

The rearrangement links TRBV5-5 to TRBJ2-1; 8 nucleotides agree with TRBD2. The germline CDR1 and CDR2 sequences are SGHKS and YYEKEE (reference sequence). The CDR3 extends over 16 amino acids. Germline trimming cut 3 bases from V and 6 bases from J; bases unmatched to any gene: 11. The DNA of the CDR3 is TGTGCCAGCAGCTCTTTAGTGTCGGGGGGGAGCAATGAGCAGTTCTTC. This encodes CASSSLVSGGSNEQFF.

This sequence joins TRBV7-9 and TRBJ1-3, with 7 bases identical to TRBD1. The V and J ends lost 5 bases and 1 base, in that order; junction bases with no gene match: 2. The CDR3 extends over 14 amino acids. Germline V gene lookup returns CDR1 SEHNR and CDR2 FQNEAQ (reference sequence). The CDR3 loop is CASSQTGSGNTIYF. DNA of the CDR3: TGTGCCAGCAGCCAGACAGGGTCTGGAAACACCATATATTTT.

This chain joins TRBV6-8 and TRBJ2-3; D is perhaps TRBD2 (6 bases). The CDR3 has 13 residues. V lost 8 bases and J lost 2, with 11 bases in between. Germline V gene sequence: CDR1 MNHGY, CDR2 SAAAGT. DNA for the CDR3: TGTGCCAGCCGGGACTTACTCACAGATACGCAGTATTTT. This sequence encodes CASRDLLTDTQYF.

CDR3 bases: TGTGCCAGCTCACCACCGAGGCTGAACACTGAAGCTTTCTTT. It specifies CASSPPRLNTEAFF. The rearrangement joins TRBV18 to TRBJ1-1; D remains ambiguous. The V end lost 0 bases, the J end lost 0 bases, and 5 bases lay between the germline ends. Germline V gene lookup returns CDR1 KGHSH and CDR2 LQKENI. The CDR3 is 14 amino acids.

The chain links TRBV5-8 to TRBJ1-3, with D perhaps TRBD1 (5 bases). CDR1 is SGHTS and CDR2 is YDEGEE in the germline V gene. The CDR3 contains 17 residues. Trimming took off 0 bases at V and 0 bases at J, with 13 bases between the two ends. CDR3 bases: TGTGCCAGCAGCTTGGAAATAGGGGCGTACTCTGGAAACACCATATATTTT. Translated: CASSLEIGAYSGNTIYF.

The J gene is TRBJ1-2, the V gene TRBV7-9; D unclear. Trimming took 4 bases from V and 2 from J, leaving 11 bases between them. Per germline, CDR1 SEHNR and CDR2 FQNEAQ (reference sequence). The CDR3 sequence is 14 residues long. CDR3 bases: TGTGCCAGCAGCTCCAGCGGCAGGAACTATGGCTACACCTTC. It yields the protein CASSSSGRNYGYTF.

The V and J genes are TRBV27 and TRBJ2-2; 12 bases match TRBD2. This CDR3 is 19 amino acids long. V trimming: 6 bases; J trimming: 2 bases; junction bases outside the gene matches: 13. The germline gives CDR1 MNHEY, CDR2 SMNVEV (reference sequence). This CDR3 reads CASSRIHRGLAGNTGELFF. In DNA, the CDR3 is TGTGCCAGCAGCCGGATCCACAGAGGACTAGCGGGAAACACCGGGGAGCTGTTTTTT.

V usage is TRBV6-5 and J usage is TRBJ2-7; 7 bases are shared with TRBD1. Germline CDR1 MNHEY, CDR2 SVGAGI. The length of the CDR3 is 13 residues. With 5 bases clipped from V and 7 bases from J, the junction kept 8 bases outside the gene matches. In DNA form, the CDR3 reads TGTGCCAGCAGTCCCAGACAGGGCCGTGAGCAGTACTTC. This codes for CASSPRQGREQYF.

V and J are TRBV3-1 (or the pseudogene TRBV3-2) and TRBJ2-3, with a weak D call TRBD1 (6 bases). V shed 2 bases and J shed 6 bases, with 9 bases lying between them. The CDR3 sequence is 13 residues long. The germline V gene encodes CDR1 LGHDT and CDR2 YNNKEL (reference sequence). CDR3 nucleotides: TGTGCCAGCAGCCAACACGGACAGGATACGCAGTATTTT. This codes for CASSQHGQDTQYF.

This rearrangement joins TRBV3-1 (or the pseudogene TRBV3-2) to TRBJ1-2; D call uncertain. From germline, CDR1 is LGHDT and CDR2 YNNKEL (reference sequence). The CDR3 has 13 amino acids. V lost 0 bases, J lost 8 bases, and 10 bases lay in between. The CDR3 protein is CASSQDRPGGYTF. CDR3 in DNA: TGTGCCAGCAGCCAAGATAGGCCGGGGGGCTACACCTTC.